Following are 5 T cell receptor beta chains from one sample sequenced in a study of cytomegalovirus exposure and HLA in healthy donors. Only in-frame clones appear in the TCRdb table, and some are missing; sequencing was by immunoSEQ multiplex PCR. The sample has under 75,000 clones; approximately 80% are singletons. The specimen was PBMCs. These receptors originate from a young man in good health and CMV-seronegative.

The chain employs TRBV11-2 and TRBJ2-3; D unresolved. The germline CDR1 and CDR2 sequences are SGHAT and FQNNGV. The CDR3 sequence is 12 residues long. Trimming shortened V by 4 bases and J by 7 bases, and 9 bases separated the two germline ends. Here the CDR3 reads CASSSTRNTQYF. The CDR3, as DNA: TGTGCCAGCAGCTCTACGAGGAATACGCAGTATTTT. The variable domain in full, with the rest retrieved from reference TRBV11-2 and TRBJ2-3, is EAGVAQSPRYKIIEKRQSVAFWCNPISGHATLYWYQQILGQGPKLLIQFQNNGVVDDSQLPKDRFSAERLKGVDSTLKIQPAKLEDSAVYLCASSSTRNTQYFGPGTRLTVL.

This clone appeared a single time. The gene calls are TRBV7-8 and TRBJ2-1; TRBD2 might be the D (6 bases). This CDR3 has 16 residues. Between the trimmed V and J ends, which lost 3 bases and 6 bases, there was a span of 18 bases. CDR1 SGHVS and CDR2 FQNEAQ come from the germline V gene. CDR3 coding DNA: TGTGCCAGCAGCTTTTATCCCGGGACTGTTACCAATGAGCAGTTCTTC. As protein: CASSFYPGTVTNEQFF.

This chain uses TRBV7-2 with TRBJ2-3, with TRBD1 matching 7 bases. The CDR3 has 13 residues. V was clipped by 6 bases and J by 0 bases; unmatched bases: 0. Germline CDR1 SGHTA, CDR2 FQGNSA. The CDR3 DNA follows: TGTGCCAGCAGACAGGGGAGCACAGATACGCAGTATTTT. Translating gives CASRQGSTDTQYF.

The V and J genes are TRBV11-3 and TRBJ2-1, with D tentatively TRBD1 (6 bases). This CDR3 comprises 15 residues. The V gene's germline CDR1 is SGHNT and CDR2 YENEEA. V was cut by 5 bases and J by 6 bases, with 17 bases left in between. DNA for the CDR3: TGTGCCAGCAGCCACCGGGACATAACCCTCAATGAGCAGTTCTTC. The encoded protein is CASSHRDITLNEQFF.

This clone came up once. This chain's CDR3 is CASSRIFGNTIYF. The CDR3 coding sequence is TGTGCCAGCAGCAGAATATTTGGAAACACCATATATTTT. The rearrangement joins TRBV6-5 to TRBJ1-3; D is unresolved. CDR3 length: 13 residues. Trimming stripped 6 bases from V and 3 bases from J, with 9 bases between. Germline V gene lookup returns CDR1 MNHEY and CDR2 SVGAGI.